This T cell receptor beta chain was documented in a study of cytomegalovirus exposure and HLA in healthy donors. It was with 60 Vbeta and 13 Jbeta primers that the PCR ran. The table came from immunoSEQ multiplex PCR; TCRdb's copy has only in-frame clones and leaves some out. The sample has 230,000 or so clones, around 90% seen once. CDR1 and CDR2 (germline): SGHTS, YDEGEE. V lost 3 bases and J lost 0, with 13 bases in between. This CDR3 is built from 16 residues. The receptor was isolated from a girl aged 2 to 10 in good health and CMV-seronegative. This rearrangement joins TRBV5-8 to TRBJ2-1, with D possibly being TRBD1 (6 bases). The sample consisted of PBMCs. As DNA, the CDR3 is TGTGCCAGCAGCTCGAGACAGGTCTACTCCTACAATGAGCAGTTCTTC. Protein product: CASSSRQVYSYNEQFF.